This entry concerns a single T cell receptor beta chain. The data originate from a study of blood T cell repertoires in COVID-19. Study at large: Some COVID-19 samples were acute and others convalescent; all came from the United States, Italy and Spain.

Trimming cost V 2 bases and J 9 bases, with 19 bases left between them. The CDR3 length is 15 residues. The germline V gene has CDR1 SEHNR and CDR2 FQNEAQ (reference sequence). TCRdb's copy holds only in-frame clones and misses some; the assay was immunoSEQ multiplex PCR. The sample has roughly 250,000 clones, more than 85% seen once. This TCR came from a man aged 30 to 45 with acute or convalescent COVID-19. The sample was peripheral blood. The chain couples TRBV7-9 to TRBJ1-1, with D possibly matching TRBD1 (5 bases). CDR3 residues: CASSLIGARGLKAFF. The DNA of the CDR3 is TGTGCCAGCAGCTTAATTGGGGCAAGGGGTCTGAAAGCTTTCTTT. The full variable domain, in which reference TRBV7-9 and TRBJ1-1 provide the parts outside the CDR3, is DTGVSQNPRHKITKRGQNVTFRCDPISEHNRLYWYRQTLGQGPEFLTYFQNEAQLEKSRLLSDRFSAERPKGSFSTLEIQRTEQGDSAMYLCASSLIGARGLKAFFGQGTRLTVV.